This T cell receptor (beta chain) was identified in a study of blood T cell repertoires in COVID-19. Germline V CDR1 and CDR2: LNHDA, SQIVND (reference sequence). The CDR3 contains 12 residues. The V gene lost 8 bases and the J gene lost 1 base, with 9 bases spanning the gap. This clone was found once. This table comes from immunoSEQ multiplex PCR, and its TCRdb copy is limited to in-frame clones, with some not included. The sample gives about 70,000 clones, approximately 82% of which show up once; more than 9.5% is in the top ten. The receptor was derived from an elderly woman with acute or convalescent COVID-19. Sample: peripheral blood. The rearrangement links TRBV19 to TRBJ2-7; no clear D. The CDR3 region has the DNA TGTGCCAGTGGGCCGAATTCCTACGAGCAGTACTTC. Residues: CASGPNSYEQYF.